These T cell receptor beta chains were read from a single sample in a study of blood T cells in healthy people across ages. One entry per CDR3 protein, called by TCRdb with MiXCR from the 5' RACE reads. This table holds around 1,000,000 distinct CDR3 sequences, less than 25% found once. This same sample was also taken into another study, of T cells of mothers and their children.

Sequencing was carried out using blood. The source of these receptors is a girl aged 2-10 years in good health. CDR3s include the opening cysteine and the closing phenylalanine or tryptophan. D genes are given only for firm matches. Not every row has a clone size; where given, it reads once, few, many or a size class.

D: -
size: -
J: TRBJ2-7
V: TRBV24-1
CDR3: CATAEGAYEQYF
DNA: TGTGCCACCGCCGAGGGGGCCTACGAGCAGTACTTC

D: -
size: many
J: TRBJ2-1
V: TRBV28
CDR3: CASSLGTAYNEQFF
DNA: TGTGCCAGCAGTTTGGGAACGGCCTACAATGAGCAGTTCTTC

D: -
size: few
J: TRBJ1-3
V: TRBV6-5
CDR3: CASSRGAVSGNTIYF
DNA: TGTGCCAGTAGCCGCGGGGCGGTTTCTGGAAACACCATATATTTT

D: -
size: few
J: TRBJ1-1
V: TRBV3-1
CDR3: CASSPGPGDKLNVEAFF
DNA: TGTGCCAGCAGCCCCGGGCCAGGGGACAAACTTAACGTCGAAGCTTTCTTT

D: -
size: many
J: TRBJ1-5
V: TRBV28
CDR3: CASSFRGGNQPQHF
DNA: TGTGCCAGCAGTTTTAGGGGAGGGAACCAGCCCCAGCATTTT

D: -
size: -
J: TRBJ1-1
V: TRBV19
CDR3: CASREGGTTEAFF
DNA: TGTGCCTCAAGGGAGGGGGGGACCACTGAAGCTTTCTTT

D: TRBD2
size: few
J: TRBJ2-5
V: TRBV7-9
CDR3: CASSSDDLTGGKVETQYF
DNA: TGTGCCAGCAGCTCCGACGACTTGACGGGGGGGAAGGTAGAGACCCAGTACTTC

D: TRBD1
size: few
J: TRBJ1-2
V: TRBV7-2
CDR3: CASSLRRTGGIYGYTF
DNA: TGTGCCAGCAGCCTCCGCCGGACAGGGGGAATCTATGGCTACACCTTC

D: -
size: -
J: TRBJ1-4
V: TRBV20-1
CDR3: CSASEWNEKLFF
DNA: TGCAGTGCTAGTGAATGGAATGAAAAACTGTTTTTT

D: TRBD1
size: few
J: TRBJ2-1
V: TRBV20-1
CDR3: CSAREGGHEQFF
DNA: TGCAGTGCTAGAGAAGGGGGCCATGAGCAGTTCTTC

D: -
size: -
J: TRBJ1-2
V: TRBV7-9
CDR3: CASKGEGPLGGYTF
DNA: TGTGCCAGCAAGGGGGAAGGACCGCTGGGCGGCTACACCTTC

D: TRBD2
size: -
J: TRBJ2-2
V: TRBV7-3
CDR3: CASSLTPAGANTGELFF
DNA: TGTGCCAGCAGCTTAACCCCGGCGGGAGCGAACACCGGGGAGCTGTTTTTT

D: TRBD2
size: -
J: TRBJ2-2
V: TRBV29-1
CDR3: CSVSAGGYTGELFF
DNA: TGCAGCGTTTCAGCGGGGGGGTACACCGGGGAGCTGTTTTTT

D: TRBD1
size: few
J: TRBJ1-2
V: TRBV13
CDR3: CASSELGQEPYGYTF
DNA: TGTGCCAGCAGCGAGCTAGGACAGGAACCCTATGGCTACACCTTC

D: TRBD2
size: few
J: TRBJ2-7
V: TRBV18
CDR3: CASSPAGGFSEQYF
DNA: TGTGCCAGCTCCCCCGCGGGAGGGTTTTCCGAGCAGTACTTC

D: -
size: few
J: TRBJ1-2
V: TRBV20-1
CDR3: CSARDTGSANYGYTF
DNA: TGCAGTGCTAGAGATACAGGGAGTGCCAACTATGGCTACACCTTC

D: TRBD1
size: few
J: TRBJ2-1
V: TRBV19
CDR3: CASSEGQGARNEQFF
DNA: TGTGCCAGTAGTGAGGGACAGGGGGCCCGTAATGAGCAGTTCTTC

D: -
size: -
J: TRBJ2-2
V: TRBV20-1
CDR3: CSARDLGGATGELFF
DNA: TGCAGTGCTAGAGATCTGGGGGGGGCCACCGGGGAGCTGTTTTTT

D: TRBD2
size: -
J: TRBJ2-7
V: TRBV28
CDR3: CASSPTGLGGNEGTKQYF
DNA: TGTGCCAGCAGCCCAACGGGACTAGGAGGGAATGAGGGCACTAAGCAGTACTTC

D: TRBD1
size: few
J: TRBJ1-6
V: TRBV13
CDR3: CASSLGIQGARSPLHF
DNA: TGTGCCAGCAGCTTAGGCATTCAGGGGGCGAGGTCACCCCTCCACTTT

D: TRBD1
size: once
J: TRBJ2-4
V: TRBV28
CDR3: CASKAGTGSKNIQYF
DNA: TGTGCCAGCAAGGCCGGGACAGGGTCCAAAAACATTCAGTACTTC

D: TRBD2
size: many
J: TRBJ2-7
V: TRBV28
CDR3: CASSLGGDSYEQYF
DNA: TGTGCCAGCAGTTTAGGGGGGGATTCCTACGAGCAGTACTTC

D: -
size: few
J: TRBJ1-1
V: TRBV7-9
CDR3: CASSLVSEGEAFF
DNA: TGTGCCAGCAGCTTAGTGTCCGAGGGAGAAGCTTTCTTT

D: -
size: -
J: TRBJ1-2
V: TRBV2
CDR3: CASRVSWGADGYTF
DNA: TGTGCCAGCAGGGTTTCGTGGGGCGCGGATGGCTACACCTTC

D: -
size: -
J: TRBJ1-1
V: TRBV18
CDR3: CASSPPAGDREAFF
DNA: TGTGCCAGCTCACCACCAGCAGGGGATAGAGAAGCTTTCTTT

D: -
size: -
J: TRBJ2-3
V: TRBV10-3
CDR3: CAISPPDTDTQYF
DNA: TGTGCCATCAGTCCCCCAGACACAGATACGCAGTATTTT

D: -
size: few
J: TRBJ1-2
V: TRBV29-1
CDR3: CSVGVREGYTF
DNA: TGCAGCGTTGGGGTTCGGGAAGGCTACACCTTC

D: TRBD2
size: few
J: TRBJ2-7
V: TRBV28
CDR3: CASREGLAGGEQYF
DNA: TGTGCCAGCAGGGAGGGACTAGCGGGAGGGGAGCAGTACTTC

D: -
size: -
J: TRBJ2-5
V: TRBV9
CDR3: CASSPSWVGKETQYF
DNA: TGTGCCAGCAGCCCGTCGTGGGTCGGGAAAGAGACCCAGTACTTC

D: TRBD2
size: -
J: TRBJ2-1
V: TRBV7-3
CDR3: CASSLTPGLAGSNEQFF
DNA: TGTGCCAGCAGCTTAACCCCGGGACTAGCGGGGAGTAATGAGCAGTTCTTC

D: -
size: -
J: TRBJ2-3
V: TRBV27
CDR3: CASSFYFGGPDTQYF
DNA: TGTGCCAGCAGTTTTTATTTTGGGGGACCAGATACGCAGTATTTT

D: TRBD1
size: few
J: TRBJ2-5
V: TRBV7-9
CDR3: CASSPGDRLTQETQYF
DNA: TGTGCCAGCAGCCCCGGGGACAGGCTAACACAAGAGACCCAGTACTTC

D: TRBD2
size: few
J: TRBJ2-3
V: TRBV7-3
CDR3: CASSLRLAGASTDTQYF
DNA: TGTGCCAGCAGCTTAAGATTGGCGGGAGCTAGCACAGATACGCAGTATTTT

D: TRBD1
size: few
J: TRBJ2-5
V: TRBV20-1
CDR3: CSARDQEGQGGAETQYF
DNA: TGCAGTGCTAGAGACCAGGAGGGACAGGGAGGAGCAGAGACCCAGTACTTC

D: TRBD1
size: -
J: TRBJ2-6
V: TRBV2
CDR3: CASSPGQVAGANVLTF
DNA: TGTGCCAGCAGCCCTGGACAGGTGGCTGGGGCCAACGTCCTGACTTTC

D: TRBD1
size: few
J: TRBJ1-2
V: TRBV12-3/TRBV12-4
CDR3: CASRRGLLGYTF
DNA: TGTGCCAGCAGAAGGGGGCTACTAGGCTACACCTTC

D: TRBD1
size: -
J: TRBJ1-2
V: TRBV12-3/TRBV12-4
CDR3: CASRPPSQGVYGYTF
DNA: TGTGCCAGCAGACCACCCTCACAGGGGGTCTATGGCTACACCTTC

D: TRBD2
size: -
J: TRBJ2-1
V: TRBV4-2
CDR3: CASRGLAGGQNEQFF
DNA: TGTGCCAGCAGGGGCCTAGCGGGAGGACAAAATGAGCAGTTCTTC

D: TRBD1
size: -
J: TRBJ2-5
V: TRBV29-1
CDR3: CSVATGAFQETQYF
DNA: TGCAGCGTTGCGACAGGGGCCTTTCAAGAGACCCAGTACTTC

D: -
size: -
J: TRBJ2-7
V: TRBV11-2
CDR3: CASSLNDPWEQYF
DNA: TGTGCCAGCAGCTTAAACGACCCATGGGAGCAGTACTTC

D: -
size: few
J: TRBJ2-3
V: TRBV7-3
CDR3: CASSETGRTDTQYF
DNA: TGTGCCAGCAGCGAGACAGGACGCACAGATACGCAGTATTTT

D: TRBD1
size: -
J: TRBJ2-4
V: TRBV6-1
CDR3: CASSEDRGLAGIQYF
DNA: TGTGCCAGCAGTGAAGACAGGGGGCTCGCGGGAATTCAGTACTTC

D: -
size: few
J: TRBJ2-5
V: TRBV25-1
CDR3: CASKISGRPLGTQYF
DNA: TGTGCCAGCAAAATAAGCGGGCGCCCTCTTGGGACCCAGTACTTC

D: -
size: -
J: TRBJ2-4
V: TRBV29-1
CDR3: CSVELLQGRNIQYF
DNA: TGCAGCGTTGAACTACTACAGGGTAGAAACATTCAGTACTTC

D: -
size: -
J: TRBJ2-1
V: TRBV7-9
CDR3: CASSARFRDEQFF
DNA: TGTGCCAGCAGCGCGCGCTTTAGGGATGAGCAGTTCTTC

D: -
size: -
J: TRBJ2-1
V: TRBV12-3/TRBV12-4
CDR3: CASSLISLNEQFF
DNA: TGTGCCAGCAGTTTAATTTCTCTCAATGAGCAGTTCTTC

D: TRBD1
size: -
J: TRBJ2-1
V: TRBV12-3/TRBV12-4
CDR3: CASIPGDRGLDEQFF
DNA: TGTGCCAGCATCCCTGGGGACAGGGGGCTGGATGAGCAGTTCTTC

D: -
size: -
J: TRBJ2-7
V: TRBV5-1
CDR3: CASKVEVTSYEQYF
DNA: TGCGCCAGCAAGGTGGAGGTGACCTCCTACGAGCAGTACTTC

D: -
size: -
J: TRBJ1-4
V: TRBV4-3
CDR3: CASSQDVRTDEKLFF
DNA: TGCGCCAGCAGCCAAGATGTGCGGACTGATGAAAAACTGTTTTTT

D: -
size: -
J: TRBJ1-4
V: TRBV7-9
CDR3: CASSTIIHEKLFF
DNA: TGTGCCAGCAGCACCATCATACACGAAAAACTGTTTTTT